This TCR beta chain came from a study of T cell responses to AZD1222 COVID-19 vaccine. This CDR3 has 13 amino acids. Losses at the gene ends were 5 bases for V and 7 bases for J; bases not matched to a gene: 7. Germline V gene lookup returns CDR1 SGHTA and CDR2 FQGNSA. Overall study results and limits: Increased Spike-specific TCR breadth and depth were observed after two AZD1222 doses. Mostly white British, mostly female donors; authors suggested clonal diversity may be underestimated. Repertoire sampling was restricted to post-peak T cell response timepoints.

This clone was seen only once. Its antigen is not known. The table came from immunoSEQ multiplex PCR; TCRdb's copy has only in-frame clones and leaves some out. Seen here are approximately 140,000 clones, about nine tenths observed once, and the top ten hold about 4%. Pooled in the analysis were second doses at about 4 or about 12 weeks. The specimen comprised peripheral blood, sampled 28 days after the second AZD1222 dose. The TCR was taken from an adult who received the AZD1222 COVID-19 vaccine. This sequence joins TRBV7-2 and TRBJ1-2, with 7 bases aligning to TRBD1. Here the CDR3 reads CASSHQGVSGYTF. CDR3 nucleotides: TGTGCCAGCAGCCACCAGGGGGTTAGTGGCTACACCTTC.